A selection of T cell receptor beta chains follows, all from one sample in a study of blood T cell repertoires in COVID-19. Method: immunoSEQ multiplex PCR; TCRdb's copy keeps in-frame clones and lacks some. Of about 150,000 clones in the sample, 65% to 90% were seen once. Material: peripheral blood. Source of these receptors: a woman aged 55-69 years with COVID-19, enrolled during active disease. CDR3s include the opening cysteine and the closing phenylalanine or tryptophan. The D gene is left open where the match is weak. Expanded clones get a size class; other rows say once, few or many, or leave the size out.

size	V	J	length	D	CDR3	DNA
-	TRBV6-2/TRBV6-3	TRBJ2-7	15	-	CASSYERVPTYEQYF	TGTGCCAGCAGTTATGAGCGGGTTCCGACCTACGAGCAGTACTTC
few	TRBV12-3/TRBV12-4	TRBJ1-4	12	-	CASSPRGGKLFF	TGTGCCAGCAGTCCCCGGGGGGGAAAACTGTTTTTT
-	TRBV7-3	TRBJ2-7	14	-	CASSLIQGVSEQYF	TGTGCCAGCAGCTTAATACAGGGTGTGTCGGAGCAGTACTTC
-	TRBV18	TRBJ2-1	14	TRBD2	CASSSAGTNNEQFF	TGTGCCAGCTCGTCAGCCGGGACTAACAATGAGCAGTTCTTC
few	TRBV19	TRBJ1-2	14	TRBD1	CASSRQGVNYGYTF	TGTGCCAGTAGCCGACAGGGGGTTAACTATGGCTACACCTTC
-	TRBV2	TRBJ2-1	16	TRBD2	CASSYLASGLGNEQFF	TGTGCCAGCAGCTATTTGGCGTCGGGACTAGGCAATGAGCAGTTCTTC
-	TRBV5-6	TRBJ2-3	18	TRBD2	CASSLVRGGQGWTDTQYF	TGTGCCAGCAGCTTGGTACGGGGGGGCCAAGGTTGGACAGATACGCAGTATTTT
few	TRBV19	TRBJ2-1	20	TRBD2	CASRMGEGLAGRFSYNEQFF	TGTGCCAGTAGAATGGGGGAGGGACTAGCGGGCCGTTTCTCCTACAATGAGCAGTTCTTC
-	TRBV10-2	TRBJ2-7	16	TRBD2	CASSSAGTRALYEQYF	TGCGCCAGCAGCTCCGCGGGGACTAGGGCCCTCTACGAGCAGTACTTC
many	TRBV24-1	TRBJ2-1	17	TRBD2	CATSDGMSGGTYNEQFF	TGTGCCACCAGTGATGGCATGAGCGGGGGGACCTACAATGAGCAGTTCTTC
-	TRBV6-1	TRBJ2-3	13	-	CASSDRVPDTQYF	TGTGCCAGCAGTGACAGGGTGCCAGATACGCAGTATTTT
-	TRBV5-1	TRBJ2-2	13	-	CASSSTVTGELFF	TGCGCCAGCAGCTCAACGGTCACCGGGGAGCTGTTTTTT
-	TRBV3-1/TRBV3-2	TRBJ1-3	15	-	CASSQVRGSGNTIYF	TGTGCCAGCAGCCAAGTTCGGGGCTCTGGAAACACCATATATTTT
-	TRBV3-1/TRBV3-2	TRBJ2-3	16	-	CASSQTGGAAADTQYF	TGTGCCAGCAGCCAAACTGGGGGGGCAGCGGCAGATACGCAGTATTTT
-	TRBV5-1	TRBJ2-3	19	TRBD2	CASSLGLAGARAYTDTQYF	TGCGCCAGCAGCTTGGGACTAGCGGGAGCCCGAGCTTACACAGATACGCAGTATTTT
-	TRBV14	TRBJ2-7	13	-	CASSQERTKGQYF	TGTGCCAGCAGCCAAGAAAGGACAAAGGGGCAGTACTTC
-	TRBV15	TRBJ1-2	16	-	CATTHQAAISNYGYTF	TGTGCCACCACCCATCAGGCCGCGATTTCTAACTATGGCTACACCTTC
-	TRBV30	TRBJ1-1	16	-	CAWISIQARGGLEAFF	TGTGCCTGGATTTCCATCCAGGCGCGTGGAGGGCTTGAAGCTTTCTTT
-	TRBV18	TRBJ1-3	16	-	CASSPPPRYSGNTIYF	TGTGCCAGCTCACCACCTCCTAGGTACTCTGGAAACACCATATATTTT
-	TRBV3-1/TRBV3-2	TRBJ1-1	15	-	CASSQELRRNTEAFF	TGTGCCAGCAGCCAAGAATTGAGGAGGAACACTGAAGCTTTCTTT
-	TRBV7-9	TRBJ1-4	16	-	CASSLGHGGLNEKLFF	TGTGCCAGCAGCCTCGGACATGGCGGCTTGAATGAAAAACTGTTTTTT
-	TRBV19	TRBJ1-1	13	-	CASSIVQNTEAFF	TGTGCCAGTAGTATAGTTCAGAACACTGAAGCTTTCTTT
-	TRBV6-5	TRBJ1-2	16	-	CASSYSGRAVGYGYTF	TGTGCCAGCAGTTACTCGGGCAGGGCGGTGGGGTATGGCTACACCTTC
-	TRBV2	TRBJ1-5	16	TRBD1	CASSTLVDRGWQPQHF	TGTGCCAGCAGTACTCTGGTGGACAGGGGTTGGCAGCCCCAGCATTTT
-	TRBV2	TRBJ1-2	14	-	CASSDGRGLGGYTF	TGTGCCAGCAGTGACGGCAGGGGATTGGGAGGCTACACCTTC
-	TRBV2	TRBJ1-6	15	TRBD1	CASSSRQGRNSPLHF	TGTGCCAGCAGTTCTAGACAGGGGAGGAATTCACCCCTCCACTTT
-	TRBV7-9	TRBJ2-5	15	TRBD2	CASSLGLAGVVTQYF	TGTGCCAGCAGCTTAGGACTAGCGGGAGTGGTGACCCAGTACTTC
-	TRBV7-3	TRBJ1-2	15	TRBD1	CASSSRDRPIYGYTF	TGTGCCAGCAGCTCGAGGGACAGGCCTATCTATGGCTACACCTTC